These T cell receptor beta chains were read from a single sample in a study of CD8+ T cells in alopecia areata. TCRdb's copy holds only in-frame clones and misses some; the assay was immunoSEQ multiplex PCR. Among 140,000 or so clones listed, about three fifths were seen once. The sample was CD8+ T cells sorted from blood. Receptors originate from a human donor in good health. Both conserved end residues are part of each CDR3. Each record gives: V gene, J gene, D gene, clone size, CDR3 DNA, CDR3 protein. D genes are given only for firm matches. Some rows mark clone size as missing; the rest say once, few, many or name a class of expanded clone.

TRBV6-5	TRBJ2-7	NA	NA	TGTGCCAGCAGTTATACAGGGAGGGGCGAGCAGTACTTC	CASSYTGRGEQYF
TRBV7-9	TRBJ2-4	TRBD1	few	TGTGCCAGCAGCGGAACAGGGGGAACCAAAAACATTCAGTACTTC	CASSGTGGTKNIQYF
TRBV7-9	TRBJ2-7	NA	NA	TGTGCCAGCAGCGACGGGACAATATACGAGCAGTACTTC	CASSDGTIYEQYF
TRBV6-5	TRBJ1-1	TRBD1	NA	TGTGCCAGCAGATATCAGGGGGGCACTGAAGCTTTCTTT	CASRYQGGTEAFF
TRBV7-8	TRBJ2-1	NA	few	TGTGCCAGCAGCTCGGGCCCCGCAGGGTTAACTGGGCAGTTCTTC	CASSSGPAGLTGQFF
TRBV6-5	TRBJ2-5	TRBD1	NA	TGTGCCAGCAGCCGCGGACAGGGCGGGACCCAGTACTTC	CASSRGQGGTQYF
TRBV5-1	TRBJ2-2	NA	NA	TGCGCCAGCAGCTCCACCGGGGAGCTGTTTTTT	CASSSTGELFF
TRBV13	TRBJ2-7	NA	few	TGTGCCAGCAGCCCGAATGCTCTCGCTTACGAGCAGTACTTC	CASSPNALAYEQYF
TRBV4-2	TRBJ2-3	TRBD2	NA	TGTGCCAGCAGCCGCCTAGCGGGGAGCACAGATACGCAGTATTTT	CASSRLAGSTDTQYF
TRBV29-1	TRBJ2-5	TRBD2	NA	TGCAGCGTTGAATCCCTAGCGGGATACGAAGAGACCCAGTACTTC	CSVESLAGYEETQYF
TRBV11-2	TRBJ2-1	NA	NA	TGTGCCAGCAGCTCGGGGCCCTACAATGAGCAGTTCTTC	CASSSGPYNEQFF
TRBV13	TRBJ2-3	NA	once	TGTGCCAGCAGCAGGGGGGAAACAGATACGCAGTATTTT	CASSRGETDTQYF
TRBV29-1	TRBJ2-1	NA	NA	TGCAGCGTTCGGAATGAGCAGTTCTTC	CSVRNEQFF
TRBV19	TRBJ2-1	TRBD2	NA	TGTGCCAGTAGTGAACTAGCGGGGGCCAGCTCCTACAATGAGCAGTTCTTC	CASSELAGASSYNEQFF
TRBV29-1	TRBJ2-5	NA	NA	TGCAGCGTCGAATTACGGAGGGAACGTCGCACGGCCCAGTACTTC	CSVELRRERRTAQYF
TRBV14	TRBJ2-3	NA	NA	TGTGCCAGCAGCGCCTCAGATACGCAGTATTTT	CASSASDTQYF
TRBV11-2	TRBJ2-7	TRBD1	NA	TGTGCCAGCAGCTTAGCCCGGGACAGTCGATACGAGCAGTACTTC	CASSLARDSRYEQYF